The entry below gives a single TCR beta chain sequence along with its context. The entry originates in a study of cytotoxic CD8 clonotypes in ibrutinib-treated CLL. Across the study: Productive templates per sample averaged roughly 230,000; productive rearrangements, approximately 93,000.

This CDR3 region has 16 residues. Germline V gene lookup returns CDR1 SGHDT and CDR2 YYEEEE. Trimming took 4 bases from V and 1 from J, leaving 15 bases between them. Here immunoSEQ multiplex PCR was the method, and the copy in TCRdb shows in-frame clones only, minus some. The table shows some 170,000 clones, with 88% occurring only once. About 2.2 micrograms of genomic DNA came from cryopreserved PBMCs for TCR beta libraries. Sequenced material: PBMCs, taken at disease progression, from a patient treated with ibrutinib. This chain links TRBV5-6 with TRBJ2-4, with D perhaps matching TRBD1 or TRBD2 (5 bases each). The sequence was collected from a human donor with chronic lymphocytic leukemia. The CDR3 sequence is CASSLSGGVAKNIQYF. For the CDR3, the DNA is TGTGCCAGCAGCCTCTCTGGGGGAGTTGCCAAAAACATTCAGTACTTC.